These 28 T cell receptor beta chains were sequenced from one sample in a study of T cell responses to AZD1222 COVID-19 vaccine (dated by TCRdb to the early 2020s). Library creation used the immunoSEQ multiplex PCR assay. TCRdb provides this immuneACCESS table in a form limited to in-frame rearrangements. Some clones are lacking; in checked studies, under half of them reflect an unresolved V gene, and why the rest are absent is not known. This sample is represented by around 140,000 clones; around 90% of them were singletons. About 4% of the sample is in the top ten clones. What this sample's time point label stands for: about 28 days (+/-7) after the second vaccine dose. Sequenced material: peripheral blood, taken 28 days after the second AZD1222 dose. Source of these receptors: an adult who received the AZD1222 COVID-19 vaccine.

This clone is a singleton in its sample. This chain links TRBV28 with TRBJ2-1, with D perhaps TRBD2 (5 bases). Trimming shortened V by 6 bases and J by 11 bases, and 14 bases separated the two germline ends. Germline CDR1 reads MDHEN; CDR2 reads SYDVKM. This CDR3 comprises 12 residues. The CDR3 reads CASSPLRGKQFF. CDR3 DNA: TGTGCCAGCAGCCCACTCCGAGGGAAGCAGTTCTTC.

Comment on this clone: The same CDR3 can be traced to other DNA sequences in this sample. The rearrangement joins TRBV7-2 to TRBJ1-2; no reliable D call. Germline CDR1 and CDR2: SGHTA and FQGNSA. V dropped 1 base and J dropped 4 bases, with 7 bases sitting between them. There are 13 residues in the CDR3. The CDR3 DNA follows: TGTGCCAGCAGCTTAGGCCGGAGCTATGGCTACACCTTC. Translation: CASSLGRSYGYTF.

The J gene is TRBJ1-2, the V gene TRBV6-5; TRBD1 might be the D (6 bases). CDR1 and CDR2 from the germline V gene are MNHEY and SVGAGI. V lost 1 base and J lost 3, with 15 bases in between. This CDR3 has 16 amino acids. The CDR3: CASSYFPGQQDYGYTF. DNA of the CDR3: TGTGCCAGCAGTTACTTCCCCGGACAGCAGGACTATGGCTACACCTTC.

This clone appeared a single time. The rearrangement uses TRBV11-3 and TRBJ1-1; weak D call: TRBD1 (5 bases). In germline, CDR1 is SGHNT, CDR2 YENEEA. The V and J ends lost 0 bases and 5 bases respectively, with 7 bases between them. The CDR3 sequence is 13 residues long. Written as DNA, the CDR3 is TGTGCCAGCAGCTTAGAGGGGGGTACTGAAGCTTTCTTT. Translated, it gives CASSLEGGTEAFF.

The chain employs TRBV19 and TRBJ1-2; D ambiguous. Trimming stripped 6 bases from V and 4 bases from J, with 15 bases between. Germline V gives CDR1 LNHDA, CDR2 SQIVND (reference sequence). The CDR3 covers 14 residues. This CDR3 is CASSPEGTLYGYTF. Here the CDR3 DNA reads TGTGCCAGTAGCCCTGAGGGCACCCTCTATGGCTACACCTTC. Supplemented by reference TRBV19 and TRBJ1-2, the full variable domain reads DGGITQSPKYLFRKEGQNVTLSCEQNLNHDAMYWYRQDPGQGLRLIYYSQIVNDFQKGDIAEGYSVSREKKESFPLTVTSAQKNPTAFYLCASSPEGTLYGYTFGSGTRLTVV.

The rearrangement links TRBV7-7 to TRBJ2-7, with a possible D match to TRBD2 (5 bases). V shed 5 bases and J shed 0 bases, with 17 bases lying between them. The CDR3 length is 16 residues. Germline lookup yields CDR1 SSHAT and CDR2 FNYEAQ (reference sequence). The CDR3 spells CASSPEDSRYSYEQYF. The DNA for the CDR3 is TGTGCCAGCAGCCCAGAGGACTCACGGTACTCCTACGAGCAGTACTTC. Using reference TRBV7-7 and TRBJ2-7 for the parts outside the CDR3, the full variable domain is GAGVSQSPRYKVTKRGQDVTLRCDPISSHATLYWYQQALGQGPEFLTYFNYEAQPDKSGLPSDRFSAERPEGSISTLTIQRTEQRDSAMYRCASSPEDSRYSYEQYFGPGTRLTVT.

The chain recombines TRBV5-6 with TRBJ2-5; D is unclear. The CDR3 extends over 15 amino acids. Germline values: CDR1 SGHDT, CDR2 YYEEEE. V was cut by 6 bases and J by 1 base, with 16 bases left in between. This CDR3 is CASNRVGRTQETQYF. The CDR3 bases are TGTGCCAGCAACCGCGTCGGACGGACCCAAGAGACCCAGTACTTC. The full variable domain, with the rest looked up from reference TRBV5-6 and TRBJ2-5, is DAGVTQSPTHLIKTRGQQVTLRCSPKSGHDTVSWYQQALGQGPQFIFQYYEEEERQRGNFPDRFSGHQFPNYSSELNVNALLLGDSALYLCASNRVGRTQETQYFGPGTRLLVL.

This chain joins TRBV4-1 and TRBJ1-1; TRBD1 is a possible D gene (6 bases). Germline-derived CDR1 and CDR2 are MGHRA and YSYEKL. V was cut by 2 bases and J by 0 bases, with 10 bases left in between. The CDR3 runs 15 residues. The CDR3 DNA sequence: TGCGCCAGCAGCCAAAGACAGGCATTGAACACTGAAGCTTTCTTT. Protein sequence: CASSQRQALNTEAFF.

V and J are TRBV9 and TRBJ1-6; no reliable D call. The CDR3 has 16 amino acids. Trimming shortened V by 4 bases and J by 7 bases, and 18 bases separated the two germline ends. Germline V CDR1 and CDR2: SGDLS, YYNGEE. The CDR3 region has the DNA TGTGCCAGCAGCCCCCGACCAGTGGCCTCCAATTCACCCCTCCACTTT. Its protein is CASSPRPVASNSPLHF.

The rearrangement links TRBV28 to TRBJ2-1; 9 bases match TRBD1. This CDR3 has 16 residues. Germline CDR1 and CDR2: MDHEN and SYDVKM. Trimming at V came to 4 bases and at J to 4 bases, leaving 8 bases not matched to a gene. The CDR3 DNA reads as TGTGCCAGCAGTTCGCGACAGGGGGGGATTTACAATGAGCAGTTCTTC. This sequence encodes CASSSRQGGIYNEQFF.

V usage is TRBV28 and J usage is TRBJ1-4; D ambiguous. CDR1 is MDHEN and CDR2 is SYDVKM in the germline V gene. The CDR3 is 14 residues long. The V and J ends lost 7 bases and 0 bases respectively, with 9 bases between them. CDR3 loop: CASTEGATNEKLFF. CDR3 DNA: TGTGCCAGCACGGAGGGTGCAACTAATGAAAAACTGTTTTTT.

A note on this clone: A read error may account for a junction end that differs from germline. CDR3 sequence reads: CASSDSGTSGDIQYF. For the CDR3, the DNA is TGTGCCAGCAGTGACTCCGGGACTAGCGGGGACATTCAGTACTTC. The chain carries TRBV6-5 and TRBJ2-4; 13 nucleotides match TRBD2. Germline V gene data show CDR1 as MNHEY and CDR2 as SVGAGI. The CDR3 covers 15 residues.

The chain carries TRBV12-3 or TRBV12-4 and TRBJ1-5; D call uncertain. V was cut by 6 bases and J by 5 bases, with 11 bases left in between. This CDR3 comprises 13 residues. CDR3 DNA sequence: TGTGCCAGCAGAAGTAACGGAGATCAGCCCCAGCATTTT. As protein: CASRSNGDQPQHF.

The chain couples TRBV5-5 to TRBJ1-6; TRBD1 might be the D (6 bases). CDR3 length equals 17 residues. Germline V gene lookup returns CDR1 SGHKS and CDR2 YYEKEE (reference sequence). V was shortened by 2 bases and J by 8 bases, with 20 bases between the two germline ends. The CDR3, as DNA: TGTGCCAGCAGCTTTGGGCACACAGGGCTGAGTTATTCACCCCTCCACTTT. Protein product: CASSFGHTGLSYSPLHF.

The chain carries TRBV5-4 and TRBJ1-1, with 7 bases lining up with TRBD1. This CDR3 has 12 amino acids. Per germline, CDR1 SGHNT and CDR2 YYREEE (reference sequence). V lost 4 bases and J lost 4; bases outside the gene matches: 1. CDR3 in amino acids: CASSPGGTEAFF. Written as DNA, the CDR3 is TGTGCCAGCAGCCCAGGGGGCACTGAAGCTTTCTTT.

The chain uses TRBV3-1 (or the pseudogene TRBV3-2) and TRBJ2-2; the match to TRBD2 covers 9 bases. Losses at the gene ends were 3 bases for V and 2 bases for J; bases not matched to a gene: 7. The CDR3 length is 17 residues. Germline CDR1 reads LGHDT; CDR2 reads YNNKEL (reference sequence). The CDR3 coding sequence is TGTGCCAGCAGCCAGACCTTAGCGGGGGCCAACACCGGGGAGCTGTTTTTT. Protein: CASSQTLAGANTGELFF.

This clone was observed a single time. The V call is TRBV7-9, the J call TRBJ2-7; unclear D gene. Germline V CDR1 and CDR2: SEHNR, FQNEAQ (reference sequence). The CDR3 is 12 amino acids. Trimming took 1 base from V and 0 from J, leaving 1 base between them. The CDR3 coding sequence is TGTGCCAGCAGCTTAGGCTCCTACGAGCAGTACTTC. This gives the protein CASSLGSYEQYF.

This clone has more than one count but fewer than ten. J is TRBJ2-2 and V is TRBV4-3, with a possible D match to TRBD2 (6 bases). Germline V CDR1 and CDR2: LGHNA, YSLEER. There are 15 residues in the CDR3. V was trimmed by 3 bases and J by 6 bases, leaving 14 bases between them. DNA of the CDR3: TGCGCCAGCAGCCACCGAGGGAGGTCCCCCGGGGAGCTGTTTTTT. Translation gives CASSHRGRSPGELFF.

This clone is a singleton in its sample. V and J are TRBV6-1 and TRBJ1-1, with D perhaps TRBD1 (5 bases). The CDR3 runs to 13 residues. The V gene lost 10 bases and the J gene lost 0 bases, with 12 bases spanning the gap. The germline CDR1 and CDR2 sequences are MNHNS and SASEGT. The CDR3 loop is CATTGPMNTEAFF. CDR3 nucleotides: TGTGCCACCACGGGGCCCATGAACACTGAAGCTTTCTTT.

The rearrangement uses TRBV12-3 or TRBV12-4 and TRBJ1-3, with D perhaps matching TRBD1 (5 bases). This CDR3 contains 13 residues. V lost 0 bases and J lost 7, with 7 bases in between. This CDR3 reads CASSLAGHNTIYF. The DNA for the CDR3 is TGTGCCAGCAGTTTAGCGGGGCATAACACCATATATTTT.

The chain uses TRBV3-1 (or the pseudogene TRBV3-2) and TRBJ1-5; 11 bases are a match to TRBD1. In germline, CDR1 is LGHDT, CDR2 YNNKEL (reference sequence). This CDR3 spans 14 amino acids. The V gene end was trimmed by 6 bases and the J gene end by 9 bases; junction bases not matched to a gene: 7. CDR3: CASSHGTGGRPQHF. As DNA, the CDR3 is TGTGCCAGCAGTCATGGGACAGGGGGGAGGCCCCAGCATTTT.

This clone was found once. This chain uses TRBV9 with TRBJ2-4, with 8 bases matching TRBD2. The CDR3 has 15 residues. Germline-derived CDR1 and CDR2 are SGDLS and YYNGEE. Trimming cost V 4 bases and J 8 bases; bases outside gene matches: 11. CDR3 in amino acids: CASSSIGGAPDIQYF. The CDR3 DNA sequence: TGTGCCAGCAGCTCAATCGGGGGGGCCCCCGACATTCAGTACTTC. Complete variable domain (other parts from reference TRBV9 and TRBJ2-4): DSGVTQTPKHLITATGQRVTLRCSPRSGDLSVYWYQQSLDQGLQFLIQYYNGEERAKGNILERFSAQQFPDLHSELNLSSLELGDSALYFCASSSIGGAPDIQYFGAGTRLSVL.

The chain carries TRBV21-1 and TRBJ1-5. TRBV21-1 is deemed a pseudogene. The length of the CDR3 is 21 residues. As DNA, the CDR3 is TGTGCCAGCAGCAACGGTGTAACCGTTGGGGACGACAGACATCACAATCAGCCCCAGCATTTT. It yields the protein CASSNGVTVGDDRHHNQPQHF.

The J gene is TRBJ2-4, the V gene TRBV20-1; 8 bases are shared with TRBD2. Trimming took 3 bases from V and 6 from J; bases not matched to a gene: 16. The CDR3 is 17 amino acids. The germline CDR1 and CDR2 sequences are DFQATT and SNEGSKA (reference sequence). The CDR3 sequence: CSASRGLRTSSLNIQYF. In DNA, the CDR3 is TGCAGTGCTAGTAGGGGTCTTCGGACTAGCTCCCTAAACATTCAGTACTTC.

The rearrangement uses TRBV2 and TRBJ2-4; 12 bases agree with TRBD2. The CDR3 has 17 residues. J gave up 0 bases and V 8 bases, and 8 bases lay outside the gene matches. Germline V CDR1 and CDR2: SNHLY, FYNNEI. Here the CDR3 reads CASFSSGRAGAKNIQYF. In nucleotides, the CDR3 is TGTGCCAGCTTCTCTAGCGGGAGGGCCGGAGCCAAAAACATTCAGTACTTC. Full variable domain (missing parts from reference TRBV2 and TRBJ2-4): EPEVTQTPSHQVTQMGQEVILRCVPISNHLYFYWYRQILGQKVEFLVSFYNNEISEKSEIFDDQFSVERPDGSNFTLKIRSTKLEDSAMYFCASFSSGRAGAKNIQYFGAGTRLSVL.

To note about this clone: This may be a read error, as it is one base from a much larger clone. The chain joins TRBV28 to TRBJ2-7; possibly TRBD1 or TRBD2 for D (5 bases each). The germline CDR1 and CDR2 sequences are MDHEN and SYDVKM. V lost 6 bases and J lost 2, with 11 bases in between. The CDR3 has 13 amino acids. CDR3 sequence: CASSPRDPYEQYF. In DNA form, the CDR3 reads TGTGCCAGCAGCCCCCGGGACCCCTACGAGCAGTACTTC.

The chain has TRBV29-1 and TRBJ1-1; D is ambiguous. V was trimmed by 7 bases and J by 6 bases, leaving 18 bases between them. This CDR3 spans 13 amino acids. Looked up from germline, CDR1 is SQVTM and CDR2 is ANQGSEA. This CDR3 is CSAFSASGAEAFF. DNA for the CDR3: TGCAGCGCCTTTAGCGCCTCGGGAGCTGAAGCTTTCTTT. Full variable domain (missing parts from reference TRBV29-1 and TRBJ1-1): SAVISQKPSRDICQRGTSLTIQCQVDSQVTMMFWYRQQPGQSLTLIATANQGSEATYESGFVIDKFPISRPNLTFSTLTVSNMSPEDSSIYLCSAFSASGAEAFFGQGTRLTVV.

This sequence joins TRBV19 and TRBJ1-1; 8 nucleotides line up with TRBD1. Per germline, CDR1 LNHDA and CDR2 SQIVND (reference sequence). The V gene end was trimmed by 6 bases and the J gene end by 5 bases; junction bases not matched to a gene: 8. This CDR3 has 14 amino acids. As DNA, the CDR3 is TGTGCCAGTAGCAACAGGGGGGTAGATACTGAAGCTTTCTTT. This gives the protein CASSNRGVDTEAFF.